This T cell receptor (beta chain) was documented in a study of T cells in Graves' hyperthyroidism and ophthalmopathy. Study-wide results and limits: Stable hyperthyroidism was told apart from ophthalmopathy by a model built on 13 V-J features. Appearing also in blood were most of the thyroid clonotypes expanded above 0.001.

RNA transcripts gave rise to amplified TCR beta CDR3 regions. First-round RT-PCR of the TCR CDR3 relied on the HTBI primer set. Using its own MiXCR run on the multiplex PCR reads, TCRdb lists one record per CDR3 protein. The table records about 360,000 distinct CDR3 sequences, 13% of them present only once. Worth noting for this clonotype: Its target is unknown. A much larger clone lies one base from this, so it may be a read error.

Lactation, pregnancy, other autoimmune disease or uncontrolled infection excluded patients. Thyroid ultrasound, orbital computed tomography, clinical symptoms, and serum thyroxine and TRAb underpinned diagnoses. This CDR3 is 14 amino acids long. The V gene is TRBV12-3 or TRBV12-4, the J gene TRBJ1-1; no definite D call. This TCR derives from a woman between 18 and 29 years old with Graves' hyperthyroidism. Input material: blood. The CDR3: CASSLGVMNTETFF. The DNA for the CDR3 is TGTGCCAGCAGTTTAGGGGTCATGAACACTGAAACTTTCTTT.